The 32 T cell receptor beta chains listed next were all sequenced from one sample in a study of blood T cell repertoires in COVID-19. This table comes from immunoSEQ multiplex PCR, and its TCRdb copy is limited to in-frame clones, with some not included. The data contain roughly 340,000 clones, 88% of them singletons. The sample was peripheral blood. Receptors originate from a woman aged 65 to 85 with COVID-19, enrolled during active disease.

The chain recombines TRBV30 with TRBJ2-7; TRBD1 matches at 9 bases. The V segment lost 0 bases and the J segment 5 bases; nucleotides outside the gene matches: 8. CDR1 is GTSNPN, CDR2 SVGIG, per germline (reference sequence). CDR3 size: 15 residues. For the CDR3, the DNA is TGTGCCTGGAGTGTAGGGGGACAGGGCATCGACGAGCAGTACTTC. It is translated as CAWSVGGQGIDEQYF.

This sequence joins TRBV19 and TRBJ1-2; TRBD1 matches 9 bases. CDR3 length: 16 amino acids. Germline V gives CDR1 LNHDA, CDR2 SQIVND (reference sequence). Trimming at V came to 5 bases and at J to 6 bases, leaving 13 bases not matched to a gene. The CDR3 bases are TGTGCCAGTAGTCCAGGGGGGACAGGGCATGGAGATGGCTACACCTTC. This translates into CASSPGGTGHGDGYTF.

V usage is TRBV3-1 (or the pseudogene TRBV3-2) and J usage is TRBJ2-1; D unclear. Germline V lookup: CDR1 LGHDT, CDR2 YNNKEL (reference sequence). The CDR3 extends over 15 amino acids. Trimming stripped 0 bases from V and 10 bases from J, with 16 bases between. CDR3 residues: CASSQDVVSEREQFF. CDR3 in DNA: TGTGCCAGCAGCCAAGATGTCGTAAGCGAGAGGGAGCAGTTCTTC.

V usage is TRBV5-1 and J usage is TRBJ2-3, with D possibly TRBD1 on 6 matching bases. The CDR3 is 14 amino acids. Looked up from germline, CDR1 is SGHRS and CDR2 is YFSETQ. V dropped 2 bases and J dropped 5 bases, with 12 bases sitting between them. In DNA, the CDR3 is TGCGCCAGCAGCTTCCCAGGGGCCGGAGATACGCAGTATTTT. Its translation: CASSFPGAGDTQYF.

The chain has TRBV2 and TRBJ1-1; D perhaps matches TRBD1 (5 bases). Germline V gene sequence: CDR1 SNHLY, CDR2 FYNNEI. Trimming left V 2 bases short and J 4 bases short, with 11 bases between. CDR3 size: 14 residues. The CDR3 protein is CASSEWGGSTEAFF. In DNA, the CDR3 is TGTGCCAGCAGTGAATGGGGGGGGAGCACTGAAGCTTTCTTT.

V is TRBV5-4 and J is TRBJ1-6; D remains unclear. Germline V CDR1 and CDR2: SGHNT, YYREEE (reference sequence). CDR3 length: 14 residues. Deletions cut 1 base from V and 4 bases from J, with 6 bases between. The CDR3 nucleotides read TGTGCCAGCAGCTTGTCCCAATATAATTCACCCCTCCACTTT. Translating gives CASSLSQYNSPLHF.

The chain recombines TRBV29-1 with TRBJ2-3, with D perhaps matching TRBD1 (6 bases). V lost 5 bases and J lost 5, with 11 bases in between. This CDR3 is built from 12 residues. CDR1 SQVTM and CDR2 ANQGSEA come from the germline V gene. The CDR3 bases are TGCAGCGTTACTGGGACATTAGATACGCAGTATTTT. Translated: CSVTGTLDTQYF.

The chain links TRBV13 to TRBJ2-1; a possible D gene is TRBD2 (7 bases). Germline V gives CDR1 PRHDT, CDR2 FYEKMQ (reference sequence). The CDR3 has 12 amino acids. V gave up 3 bases and J gave up 10 bases, with 10 bases separating them. As DNA, the CDR3 is TGTGCCAGCAGCTTTAGGGGGGGAGAGCAGTTCTTC. It translates to CASSFRGGEQFF.

This chain uses TRBV29-1 with TRBJ1-1; 9 bases match TRBD1. The CDR3 has 14 residues. With 6 bases clipped from V and 0 bases from J, the junction kept 5 bases outside the gene matches. From germline, CDR1 is SQVTM and CDR2 ANQGSEA. CDR3 bases: TGCAGCGTCCGGACAGGGGATGTGAACACTGAAGCTTTCTTT. This sequence encodes CSVRTGDVNTEAFF.

Written as DNA, the CDR3 is TGCGCCAGCAGTGACCCGGACAGGGGAAACATTCAGTACTTC. Translation gives CASSDPDRGNIQYF. The chain joins TRBV10-1 to TRBJ2-4, with TRBD1 matching 9 bases. The CDR3 length is 14 residues. Germline V lookup: CDR1 WNHNN, CDR2 SYGVQD (reference sequence). Germline trimming cut 3 bases from V and 6 bases from J; bases unmatched to any gene: 3.

This clone has ten or more counts. The gene calls are TRBV7-8 and TRBJ1-1; 7 nucleotides match TRBD1. The CDR3 spans 17 residues. The V segment lost 2 bases and the J segment 0 bases; nucleotides outside the gene matches: 9. The V gene's germline CDR1 is SGHVS and CDR2 FQNEAQ. The CDR3, as DNA: TGTGCCAGCAGCTTACTGGCAGGGGGAAAGATGAACACTGAAGCTTTCTTT. Translated, it gives CASSLLAGGKMNTEAFF.

CDR3 coding DNA: TGTGCCAGCAGCCGTCGCGGGGGGCGCACAGATACGCAGTATTTT. This encodes CASSRRGGRTDTQYF. This chain uses TRBV7-2 with TRBJ2-3; 8 bases fit TRBD2. Germline V CDR1 and CDR2: SGHTA, FQGNSA. Germline trimming cut 5 bases from V and 1 base from J; bases unmatched to any gene: 5. The CDR3 length is 15 residues.

This clone was counted a single time. This chain connects TRBV5-8 to TRBJ1-1, with D uncertain. The V end lost 4 bases, the J end lost 3 bases, and 10 bases lay between the germline ends. The CDR3 consists of 13 residues. Germline assignment: CDR1 SGHTS and CDR2 YDEGEE. In DNA, the CDR3 is TGTGCCAGCAGCCTAGACCGATACACTGAAGCTTTCTTT. Protein sequence: CASSLDRYTEAFF.

The chain combines TRBV7-9 with TRBJ1-5; no clear D gene. V lost 1 base, J lost 7 bases, and 11 bases lay in between. CDR3 size: 14 residues. CDR1 is SEHNR, CDR2 FQNEAQ, per germline (reference sequence). CDR3 residues: CASSLGVGGQPQHF. CDR3 coding DNA: TGTGCCAGCAGCTTAGGAGTGGGCGGGCAGCCCCAGCATTTT.

V usage is TRBV5-1 and J usage is TRBJ2-3; 9 nucleotides agree with TRBD1. The CDR3 sequence is 15 residues long. Germline loops: CDR1 SGHRS, CDR2 YFSETQ. The ends lost 4 bases at V and 1 base at J; junction bases unmatched: 4. This chain's CDR3 is CASSVQGAGTDTQYF. CDR3 DNA sequence: TGCGCCAGCAGCGTACAGGGGGCTGGCACAGATACGCAGTATTTT.

The rearrangement joins TRBV27 to TRBJ2-7; D gene ambiguous. CDR1 is MNHEY and CDR2 is SMNVEV in the germline V gene (reference sequence). The CDR3 is 14 residues long. V was cut by 5 bases and J by 0 bases, with 11 bases left in between. In DNA form, the CDR3 reads TGTGCCAGCAGTGCATCGGCTAGCTCCTACGAGCAGTACTTC. Translated: CASSASASSYEQYF.

The rearrangement joins TRBV19 to TRBJ1-4; D is perhaps TRBD1 (6 bases). Trimming removed 2 bases from V and 8 bases from J, with 24 bases in between. Germline V CDR1 and CDR2: LNHDA, SQIVND (reference sequence). The CDR3 runs 18 residues. CDR3 loop: CASSITAHNREIGEKLFF. The CDR3 nucleotides read TGTGCCAGTAGTATAACGGCCCACAACAGGGAGATCGGCGAAAAACTGTTTTTT.

The V and J genes are TRBV6-5 and TRBJ1-2; D uncertain. The CDR3 loop spans 15 amino acids. The V gene's germline CDR1 is MNHEY and CDR2 SVGAGI. With 7 bases removed from V and 2 bases from J, the gap between germline ends came to 17 bases. The CDR3 loop reads CASMPLSTRNYGYTF. The DNA of the CDR3 is TGTGCCAGCATGCCCCTTTCCACTCGAAACTATGGCTACACCTTC.

The gene calls are TRBV9 and TRBJ2-5; TRBD1 matches 8 bases. The V gene's germline CDR1 is SGDLS and CDR2 YYNGEE. V lost 3 bases, J lost 4 bases, and 8 bases stayed unmatched. The CDR3 runs to 15 residues. CDR3 loop: CASSARTGTGETQYF. CDR3 DNA sequence: TGTGCCAGCAGCGCCCGGACAGGGACCGGAGAGACCCAGTACTTC.

This clone was recorded once. This rearrangement joins TRBV7-8 to TRBJ1-1, with 7 bases lining up with TRBD1. Germline loops: CDR1 SGHVS, CDR2 FQNEAQ. The CDR3 runs 15 residues. Trimming cost V 5 bases and J 0 bases; bases outside gene matches: 6. The CDR3 loop reads CASSTHRGLNTEAFF. In DNA form, the CDR3 reads TGTGCCAGCAGCACACACAGGGGATTGAACACTGAAGCTTTCTTT.

The chain has TRBV5-6 and TRBJ2-3; tentative D call: TRBD1 (6 bases). This CDR3 has 16 residues. The germline V gene has CDR1 SGHDT and CDR2 YYEEEE. V gave up 0 bases and J gave up 3 bases, with 14 bases separating them. Written as DNA, the CDR3 is TGTGCCAGCAGCTTGGTGGCTGGGGGCCGTACAGATACGCAGTATTTT. It encodes CASSLVAGGRTDTQYF.

This clone has only one observation. The V gene is TRBV7-9, the J gene TRBJ1-2; 7 bases agree with TRBD1. Germline CDR1 is SEHNR and CDR2 is FQNEAQ (reference sequence). This CDR3 spans 16 amino acids. The V segment lost 0 bases and the J segment 4 bases; nucleotides outside the gene matches: 8. The CDR3 DNA reads TGTGCCAGCAGCTTAGCCCAGGACAGGCCCACCTATGGCTACACCTTC. Translating it yields CASSLAQDRPTYGYTF.

This chain uses TRBV9 with TRBJ2-3, with TRBD1 matching 9 bases. The CDR3 length is 15 residues. Germline CDR1 is SGDLS and CDR2 is YYNGEE. V lost 3 bases and J lost 3; bases outside the gene matches: 5. CDR3: CASSAGQGWTDTQYF. The DNA for the CDR3 is TGTGCCAGCAGCGCCGGACAGGGGTGGACAGATACGCAGTATTTT.

This clone was counted a single time. The chain uses TRBV5-6 and TRBJ1-4; maybe TRBD1 (5 bases). The germline V gene encodes CDR1 SGHDT and CDR2 YYEEEE. The CDR3 spans 15 residues. V lost 0 bases and J 4 bases, leaving 10 bases between the germline ends. This CDR3 reads CASSLDSGINEKLFF. In nucleotides, the CDR3 is TGTGCCAGCAGCTTGGACTCAGGGATTAATGAAAAACTGTTTTTT.

As concerns this clone: Other DNA sequences in this specimen translate into the identical CDR3. The chain recombines TRBV24-1 with TRBJ2-2; D not resolved. Trimming left V 3 bases short and J 3 bases short, with 10 bases between. The germline V gene has CDR1 KGHDR and CDR2 SFDVKD. The CDR3 has 15 amino acids. This CDR3 reads CATSDPRRDTGELFF. CDR3 nucleotide sequence: TGTGCCACCAGTGATCCCAGACGGGACACCGGGGAGCTGTTTTTT.

The chain recombines TRBV10-3 with TRBJ1-1; possibly TRBD1 for D (6 bases). Germline CDR1 is ENHRY and CDR2 is SYGVKD. V lost 3 bases, J lost 7 bases, and 9 bases lay in between. The CDR3 runs to 12 residues. Here the CDR3 DNA reads TGTGCCATCAGTGAATTGGACAGTGAAGCTTTCTTT. It encodes CAISELDSEAFF.

V usage is TRBV5-4 and J usage is TRBJ1-4; 7 nucleotides line up with TRBD1. Trimming removed 2 bases from V and 10 bases from J; junction bases left unmatched: 8. The CDR3 runs 14 residues. The germline CDR1 and CDR2 sequences are SGHNT and YYREEE (reference sequence). The CDR3 loop is CASSFDRAVGKLFF. The CDR3 DNA follows: TGTGCCAGCAGCTTTGACAGGGCAGTGGGAAAACTGTTTTTT.

The rearrangement joins TRBV13 to TRBJ1-1; 9 bases line up with TRBD1. Losses at the gene ends were 5 bases for V and 0 bases for J; bases not matched to a gene: 10. CDR1 is PRHDT, CDR2 FYEKMQ, per germline (reference sequence). The CDR3 runs 17 residues. This chain's CDR3 is CASSRYRDRVMNTEAFF. For the CDR3, the DNA is TGTGCCAGCAGCCGCTACCGGGACAGGGTTATGAACACTGAAGCTTTCTTT.

V and J are TRBV2 and TRBJ1-1; possibly TRBD1 for D (5 bases). Deletions cut 7 bases from V and 1 base from J, with 10 bases between. Germline V gives CDR1 SNHLY, CDR2 FYNNEI. The CDR3 has 13 amino acids. In DNA form, the CDR3 reads TGTGCCAGCAACATCGGGGGGAACACTGAAGCTTTCTTT. Its translation is CASNIGGNTEAFF.

This chain links TRBV29-1 with TRBJ2-5; TRBD1 matches at 8 bases. Trimming removed 4 bases from V and 7 bases from J; junction bases left unmatched: 2. The germline V gene has CDR1 SQVTM and CDR2 ANQGSEA. CDR3 length: 11 amino acids. The CDR3 region is CSVAQGGTQYF. The CDR3 DNA follows: TGCAGCGTTGCACAGGGGGGGACCCAGTACTTC.

The gene calls are TRBV10-3 and TRBJ1-5; TRBD1 agrees at 7 bases. In germline, CDR1 is ENHRY, CDR2 SYGVKD. With V trimmed by 11 bases and J by 10 bases, 14 bases remained unmatched. The CDR3 contains 13 residues. CDR3 nucleotide sequence: TGTGCCGCGCGGACAGGAGACAATAGTCCCCAGCATTTT. The encoded protein is CAARTGDNSPQHF.

The rearrangement uses TRBV9 and TRBJ1-1; 9 nucleotides agree with TRBD1. J was trimmed by 11 bases and V by 3 bases; bases with no gene match: 5. The CDR3 runs 12 residues. In germline, CDR1 is SGDLS, CDR2 YYNGEE. CDR3 region: CASSARQGDAFF. In nucleotides, the CDR3 is TGTGCCAGCAGCGCGAGACAGGGGGACGCTTTCTTT.